Listed below are T cell receptor beta chains from one sample, sequenced in a study of blood T cells in healthy people across ages. TCRdb analysed the 5' RACE reads with MiXCR anew, one entry per CDR3 protein. The sample has about 1.6 million distinct CDR3 sequences; around 36% are singletons. Sequenced sample: blood. These receptor sequences come from a woman aged 25-40 years in good health. The CDR3 runs from the conserved cysteine through the conserved F or W. D genes are given only for firm matches. Size is stated for part of the rows, as once, few or many counts, or as a class when the clone is expanded.

size,D,J,length,V,CDR3,DNA
few,TRBD1,TRBJ1-1,15,TRBV20-1,CSARATGVMNTEAFF,TGCAGTGCTAGAGCCACAGGGGTGATGAACACTGAAGCTTTCTTT
once,NA,TRBJ2-1,13,TRBV10-3,CAIGESGSPEQFF,TGTGCCATCGGTGAGTCGGGTAGCCCCGAGCAGTTCTTC
few,NA,TRBJ1-6,14,TRBV20-1,CSARKQADNSPLHF,TGCAGTGCTAGAAAGCAGGCTGATAATTCACCCCTCCACTTT
few,NA,TRBJ1-4,14,TRBV20-1,CSAEWGWEGEKLFF,TGCAGTGCGGAATGGGGGTGGGAGGGAGAAAAACTGTTTTTT
few,TRBD2,TRBJ2-2,15,TRBV12-3/TRBV12-4,CASTLGLSNTGELFF,TGTGCCAGCACCCTGGGACTATCGAACACCGGGGAGCTGTTTTTT
NA,NA,TRBJ2-2,14,TRBV10-3,CAINGGRNTGELFF,TGTGCCATCAATGGGGGGCGGAACACCGGGGAGCTGTTTTTT
NA,NA,TRBJ2-3,14,TRBV3-1,CASSQSGTLDAQYF,TGTGCCAGCAGCCAATCCGGGACTCTAGATGCGCAGTATTTT
NA,NA,TRBJ2-7,17,TRBV9,CASSVGWEGADSYEQYF,TGTGCCAGCAGCGTAGGTTGGGAAGGTGCAGACTCCTACGAGCAGTACTTC
few,NA,TRBJ1-4,16,TRBV20-1,CSARETTAGTNEKLFF,TGCAGTGCTAGAGAAACGACAGCGGGAACTAATGAAAAACTGTTTTTT
few,NA,TRBJ2-5,15,TRBV2,CASSSDSRAKETQYF,TGTGCCAGCAGCTCGGACAGTCGGGCAAAAGAGACCCAGTACTTC
NA,NA,TRBJ2-2,17,TRBV4-2,CASSQCTSRANTGELFF,TGTGCCAGCAGCCAGTGCACATCTAGGGCGAACACCGGGGAGCTGTTTTTT
few,NA,TRBJ2-3,16,TRBV4-2,CASSQEWGGGTDTQYF,TGTGCCAGCAGCCAAGAATGGGGGGGCGGCACAGATACGCAGTATTTT
NA,TRBD1,TRBJ1-4,16,TRBV6-1,CASSVRQGASNEKLFF,TGTGCCAGCAGTGTTCGGCAGGGGGCGTCTAATGAAAAACTGTTTTTT
few,NA,TRBJ2-7,15,TRBV4-1,CASSQDKGLPYEQYF,TGCGCCAGCAGCCAAGATAAAGGACTACCCTACGAGCAGTACTTC
few,NA,TRBJ1-1,14,TRBV4-1,CASSQDKLNTEAFF,TGCGCCAGCAGCCAAGATAAGTTGAACACTGAAGCTTTCTTT
NA,NA,TRBJ2-5,11,TRBV27,CATSGTPLEYF,TGTGCGACCTCCGGGACCCCGTTGGAGTACTTC
NA,NA,TRBJ1-2,14,TRBV20-1,CSARNSEGLNGYTF,TGCAGTGCTAGAAATTCGGAGGGCTTAAATGGCTACACCTTC
NA,NA,TRBJ1-1,15,TRBV25-1,CASTMGGALNTEAFF,TGTGCCAGCACCATGGGCGGGGCCCTGAACACTGAAGCTTTCTTT
NA,TRBD1,TRBJ1-1,11,TRBV5-1,CASADRNEAFF,TGCGCCAGCGCGGACAGGAATGAAGCTTTCTTT
NA,TRBD2,TRBJ2-7,15,TRBV24-1,CATSDRTSGNNEQYF,TGTGCCACCAGTGACCGGACTAGCGGGAACAACGAGCAGTACTTC
NA,NA,TRBJ1-2,16,TRBV4-2,CASSQDPQGLSYGYTF,TGTGCCAGCAGCCAAGATCCTCAAGGTCTGAGCTATGGCTACACCTTC
once,TRBD2,TRBJ2-1,17,TRBV3-1,CASSQSRAGAIYNEQFF,TGTGCCAGCAGCCAATCTAGGGCGGGAGCGATCTACAATGAGCAGTTCTTC
few,NA,TRBJ1-3,17,TRBV12-3/TRBV12-4,CASNLFGLLSSGNTIYF,TGTGCCAGCAATCTATTCGGGCTCCTGAGCTCTGGAAACACCATATATTTT
NA,NA,TRBJ1-3,13,TRBV29-1,CSVEGFGGNTIYF,TGCAGCGTTGAAGGGTTCGGAGGAAACACCATATATTTT
NA,NA,TRBJ1-5,15,TRBV20-1,CSARDLAGASEPQHF,TGCAGTGCTAGAGATTTGGCAGGGGCCTCCGAGCCCCAGCATTTT
few,NA,TRBJ1-1,15,TRBV4-2,CASSQARSWDTEAFF,TGTGCCAGCAGCCAAGCCCGATCATGGGACACTGAAGCTTTCTTT
few,TRBD1,TRBJ2-7,14,TRBV29-1,CSVKPDRAAYEQYF,TGCAGCGTTAAGCCGGACAGGGCGGCCTACGAGCAGTACTTC
NA,NA,TRBJ1-2,14,TRBV10-2,CASSARTTNYGYTF,TGCGCCAGCAGCGCGCGCACAACTAACTATGGCTACACCTTC
NA,NA,TRBJ1-2,14,TRBV30,CAWSPLRGGYGYTF,TGTGCCTGGAGTCCACTCCGGGGTGGCTATGGCTACACCTTC
few,TRBD2,TRBJ2-7,14,TRBV11-1,CASSRNAGADEQYF,TGTGCCAGCAGCCGAAACGCGGGAGCCGACGAGCAGTACTTC
many,TRBD2,TRBJ2-3,12,TRBV20-1,CSANWGGGTQYF,TGCAGTGCTAATTGGGGGGGAGGTACGCAGTATTTT
NA,NA,TRBJ2-7,14,TRBV20-1,CSASGLHFPYEQYF,TGCAGTGCTAGCGGACTACATTTCCCCTACGAGCAGTACTTC